What follows are 6 T cell receptor beta chains derived from one specimen sequenced in a study of CD8+ T cells in alopecia areata. The treatment was: oral pan-JAK inhibitor, 5-10 mg twice daily. The sequencing template was cDNA reverse transcribed from extracted RNA. Sequenced by immunoSEQ multiplex PCR; TCRdb stores in-frame clones only, minus some. Seen here are around 150,000 clones, under 70% observed once, and the top ten hold around 0.91%. The input for sequencing was CD4+ T cells sorted from blood, taken at week 4, from a patient treated with tofacitinib. The receptors come from a human donor with alopecia areata.

This clone appeared once. The gene calls are TRBV30 and TRBJ2-1; 8 bases match TRBD2. Trimming cost V 3 bases and J 8 bases; bases outside gene matches: 6. From germline, CDR1 is GTSNPN and CDR2 SVGIG (reference sequence). This CDR3 is 13 amino acids long. CDR3 in amino acids: CAWSRGGMDEQFF. The CDR3 nucleotides read TGTGCCTGGAGCCGGGGGGGCATGGATGAGCAGTTCTTC.

The CDR3 nucleotides read TGTGCCAGCAGGAGGGAGGGGGCAGTATACGAGCAGTACTTC. Amino acid sequence: CASRREGAVYEQYF. J is TRBJ2-7 and V is TRBV7-2; TRBD1 or TRBD2 may be the D gene (7 bases each). This CDR3 region has 14 residues. Germline CDR1 reads SGHTA; CDR2 reads FQGNSA. V lost 6 bases and J 4 bases, leaving 16 bases between the germline ends.

The chain carries TRBV30 and TRBJ1-4, with D unclear. Trimming removed 2 bases at V and 0 bases at J, with 16 bases between. The CDR3 sequence is 17 residues long. The germline V gene encodes CDR1 GTSNPN and CDR2 SVGIG (reference sequence). CDR3 sequence: CAWSFYLGRSTNEKLFF. In nucleotides, the CDR3 is TGTGCCTGGAGTTTCTACCTCGGACGGTCAACTAATGAAAAACTGTTTTTT.

This clone occurred once. The rearrangement joins TRBV2 to TRBJ1-2; a weak D match, TRBD1 (5 bases). CDR3 length equals 12 residues. V dropped 6 bases and J dropped 7 bases, with 12 bases sitting between them. Germline values: CDR1 SNHLY, CDR2 FYNNEI. CDR3 protein: CASRSGHSGYTF. In DNA form, the CDR3 reads TGTGCCAGCAGGTCCGGACATTCTGGCTACACCTTC. Full variable domain (rest looked up from reference TRBV2 and TRBJ1-2): EPEVTQTPSHQVTQMGQEVILRCVPISNHLYFYWYRQILGQKVEFLVSFYNNEISEKSEIFDDQFSVERPDGSNFTLKIRSTKLEDSAMYFCASRSGHSGYTFGSGTRLTVV.

The rearrangement uses TRBV5-5 and TRBJ1-1, with a possible D match to TRBD1 (5 bases). The CDR3 spans 14 residues. CDR1 and CDR2 from the germline V gene are SGHKS and YYEKEE (reference sequence). Trimming left V 0 bases short and J 7 bases short, with 13 bases between. The CDR3 reads CASSLVGPGGEAFF. The CDR3 region has the DNA TGTGCCAGCAGCTTGGTGGGACCTGGAGGTGAAGCTTTCTTT. Drawing the rest from reference TRBV5-5 and TRBJ1-1, the complete variable domain is DAGVTQSPTHLIKTRGQQVTLRCSPISGHKSVSWYQQVLGQGPQFIFQYYEKEERGRGNFPDRFSARQFPNYSSELNVNALLLGDSALYLCASSLVGPGGEAFFGQGTRLTVV.

This clone was seen just once. The chain combines TRBV30 with TRBJ1-2; D not resolved. Germline V gene lookup returns CDR1 GTSNPN and CDR2 SVGIG (reference sequence). V lost 0 bases to trimming and J lost 4 bases, with 15 bases between them. The CDR3 contains 15 residues. The CDR3 region is CAWSVPGGVGYGYTF. The CDR3 region has the DNA TGTGCCTGGAGTGTACCCGGCGGAGTAGGCTATGGCTACACCTTC.